Each of the 29 T cell receptor beta chains below was sequenced from the same sample in a study of OX40 agonist ivuxolimab in advanced cancers. Method: immunoSEQ multiplex PCR; TCRdb's copy keeps in-frame clones and lacks some. This sample has tens of thousands of clones, with 70% to 90% found just once. Sequencing was performed on CD4+ or CD8+ T cells sorted from blood, taken in a trial of the OX40 agonist ivuxolimab. Receptor source: an adult with an advanced solid tumor such as melanoma, head and neck, liver or kidney cancer.

The V call is TRBV27, the J call TRBJ1-2; D is perhaps TRBD1 (6 bases). Trimming took 1 base from V and 6 from J, leaving 15 bases between them. This CDR3 spans 15 amino acids. Germline CDR1 MNHEY, CDR2 SMNVEV (reference sequence). As DNA, the CDR3 is TGTGCCAGCAGTTTATGGGCCCTAGGGGGGCATGGCTACACCTTC. Translated: CASSLWALGGHGYTF.

This clone is medium-sized. The chain recombines TRBV7-6 with TRBJ1-6, with D perhaps TRBD1 (5 bases). The CDR3 totals 15 residues. V was shortened by 0 bases and J by 9 bases, with 12 bases between the two germline ends. Germline CDR1 reads SGHVS; CDR2 reads FNYEAQ. CDR3 sequence reads: CASSLAAREGSPLHF. For the CDR3, the DNA is TGTGCCAGCAGCTTAGCGGCCAGGGAGGGTTCACCCCTCCACTTT. Looking up the rest from reference TRBV7-6 and TRBJ1-6 gives the full variable domain: GAGVSQSPRYKVTKRGQDVALRCDPISGHVSLYWYRQALGQGPEFLTYFNYEAQQDKSGLPNDRFSAERPEGSISTLTIQRTEQRDSAMYRCASSLAAREGSPLHFGNGTRLTVT.

The chain couples TRBV19 to TRBJ1-5; D might be TRBD1 (6 bases). The CDR3 consists of 12 residues. V lost 6 bases, J lost 6 bases, and 9 bases lay in between. Germline V gene data show CDR1 as LNHDA and CDR2 as SQIVND (reference sequence). CDR3 nucleotides: TGTGCCAGTAGGTTGGGGGCTCAGCCCCAGCATTTT. Amino acids: CASRLGAQPQHF. Together with reference TRBV19 and TRBJ1-5, the CDR3 gives the full variable domain: DGGITQSPKYLFRKEGQNVTLSCEQNLNHDAMYWYRQDPGQGLRLIYYSQIVNDFQKGDIAEGYSVSREKKESFPLTVTSAQKNPTAFYLCASRLGAQPQHFGDGTRLSIL.

This chain links TRBV28 with TRBJ2-1, with D unclear. CDR3 length: 13 residues. Germline-derived CDR1 and CDR2 are MDHEN and SYDVKM. V was clipped by 3 bases and J by 13 bases, with 16 bases between them. CDR3 nucleotide sequence: TGTGCCAGCAGTTTTGGGTTGCACCTTCCACAGTTCTTC. Its translation: CASSFGLHLPQFF. The full variable domain, in which reference TRBV28 and TRBJ2-1 provide the parts outside the CDR3, is DVKVTQSSRYLVKRTGEKVFLECVQDMDHENMFWYRQDPGLGLRLIYFSYDVKMKEKGDIPEGYSVSREKKERFSLILESASTNQTSMYLCASSFGLHLPQFFGPGTRLTVL.

Judged by abundance, this clone is medium-sized. This chain connects TRBV13 to TRBJ1-2, with TRBD1 matching 9 bases. The CDR3 has 14 residues. CDR1 is PRHDT and CDR2 is FYEKMQ in the germline V gene (reference sequence). The ends lost 3 bases at V and 6 bases at J; junction bases unmatched: 5. The CDR3 nucleotides read TGTGCCAGCAGCTTGGGACAGGGAGGGGATGGCTACACCTTC. Residues: CASSLGQGGDGYTF.

A few counts support this clone. This chain links TRBV6-1 with TRBJ1-5, with D possibly matching TRBD1 (5 bases). CDR1 and CDR2 from the germline V gene are MNHNS and SASEGT. The length of the CDR3 is 15 residues. V was shortened by 3 bases and J by 7 bases, with 16 bases between the two germline ends. CDR3: CASSDAAGEGQPQHF. CDR3 bases: TGTGCCAGCAGTGACGCGGCGGGGGAAGGGCAGCCCCAGCATTTT.

CDR3 nucleotide sequence: TGTGCCACACCCGGTGGGCCAGGCGGAGAGCAGTACTTC. Amino acid sequence: CATPGGPGGEQYF. This chain connects TRBV10-3 to TRBJ2-7; no clear D. Trimming left V 10 bases short and J 7 bases short, with 20 bases between. The germline V gene encodes CDR1 ENHRY and CDR2 SYGVKD. This CDR3 is built from 13 residues.

The chain couples TRBV25-1 to TRBJ2-1, with 8 bases fitting TRBD2. Germline V lookup: CDR1 MGHDK, CDR2 SYGVNS. This CDR3 has 15 residues. Trimming removed 5 bases from V and 8 bases from J; junction bases left unmatched: 11. The CDR3 DNA is TGTGCCAGCAGTCCGTTGCGGGAGGTAATCGATGAGCAGTTCTTC. It is translated as CASSPLREVIDEQFF.

The genes are TRBV19 and TRBJ2-7; the match to TRBD1 covers 7 bases. Trimming at V came to 1 base and at J to 6 bases, leaving 6 bases not matched to a gene. The CDR3 length is 14 residues. The germline V gene has CDR1 LNHDA and CDR2 SQIVND (reference sequence). The chain's CDR3 is CASSIVTTGSEQYF. CDR3 coding DNA: TGTGCCAGTAGTATAGTCACGACAGGGAGCGAGCAGTACTTC.

DNA for the CDR3: TGTGCCAGCAGCTTGGTGATGGGTTTCTCCTATAATTCACCCCTCCACTTT. This translates into CASSLVMGFSYNSPLHF. This chain joins TRBV5-8 and TRBJ1-6; D unclear. V was clipped by 0 bases and J by 0 bases, with 10 bases between them. Germline CDR1 reads SGHTS; CDR2 reads YDEGEE. This CDR3 is built from 17 residues.

The chain carries TRBV13 and TRBJ2-1; TRBD2 matches at 10 bases. V shed 5 bases, J shed 6 bases, and the junction held 7 bases outside the gene matches. Germline V CDR1 and CDR2: PRHDT, FYEKMQ (reference sequence). This CDR3 is built from 15 residues. In DNA form, the CDR3 reads TGTGCCAGCAGCGCCCAGCGGGAGGGCCGCAATGAGCAGTTCTTC. Translation gives CASSAQREGRNEQFF. The full variable domain, completed using reference TRBV13 and TRBJ2-1, is AAGVIQSPRHLIKEKRETATLKCYPIPRHDTVYWYQQGPGQDPQFLISFYEKMQSDKGSIPDRFSAQQFSDYHSELNMSSLELGDSALYFCASSAQREGRNEQFFGPGTRLTVL.

The rearrangement joins TRBV4-2 to TRBJ1-1; D remains unclear. Per the germline V gene, CDR1 is LGHNA and CDR2 is YNFKEQ. V was cut by 0 bases and J by 0 bases, with 14 bases left in between. The CDR3 has 17 residues. CDR3 in amino acids: CASSQDEEGPLNTEAFF. CDR3 sequence (DNA): TGTGCCAGCAGCCAAGATGAGGAAGGGCCCCTGAACACTGAAGCTTTCTTT.

The chain carries TRBV6-5 and TRBJ2-7, with D possibly being TRBD1 (6 bases). The V end lost 8 bases, the J end lost 6 bases, and 14 bases lay between the germline ends. Per the germline V gene, CDR1 is MNHEY and CDR2 is SVGAGI. The CDR3 spans 12 residues. Written as DNA, the CDR3 is TGTGCCAGCCGGGGCACAGGGTTCGAGCAGTACTTC. It codes for CASRGTGFEQYF.

V gene TRBV19 combines with J gene TRBJ2-1; 7 nucleotides line up with TRBD2. The V gene's germline CDR1 is LNHDA and CDR2 SQIVND (reference sequence). Germline trimming cut 3 bases from V and 6 bases from J; bases unmatched to any gene: 8. The CDR3 is 15 amino acids. CDR3 sequence reads: CASSISSGIFNEQFF. For the CDR3, the DNA is TGTGCCAGTAGTATTTCCAGCGGGATTTTCAATGAGCAGTTCTTC.

The chain has TRBV7-9 and TRBJ2-6, with D unclear. The CDR3 has 13 residues. The V end was cut by 3 bases, the J end by 2 bases, with 2 bases between. Germline CDR1 reads SEHNR; CDR2 reads FQNEAQ (reference sequence). Written as DNA, the CDR3 is TGTGCCAGCAGCTTTCCTGGGGCCAACGTCCTGACTTTC. This codes for CASSFPGANVLTF. Looking up the rest from reference TRBV7-9 and TRBJ2-6 gives the full variable domain: DTGVSQNPRHKITKRGQNVTFRCDPISEHNRLYWYRQTLGQGPEFLTYFQNEAQLEKSRLLSDRFSAERPKGSFSTLEIQRTEQGDSAMYLCASSFPGANVLTFGAGSRLTVL.

This chain connects TRBV7-6 to TRBJ2-3; TRBD2 aligns across 7 bases. The CDR3 spans 17 residues. Unmatched junction bases numbered 13, after V lost 3 bases and J lost 4 bases. Per germline, CDR1 SGHVS and CDR2 FNYEAQ. The CDR3 spells CASSFGFSRELADTQYF. In nucleotides, the CDR3 is TGTGCCAGCAGCTTCGGCTTTTCGCGGGAGTTGGCAGATACGCAGTATTTT. The whole variable domain, remainder taken from reference TRBV7-6 and TRBJ2-3, is GAGVSQSPRYKVTKRGQDVALRCDPISGHVSLYWYRQALGQGPEFLTYFNYEAQQDKSGLPNDRFSAERPEGSISTLTIQRTEQRDSAMYRCASSFGFSRELADTQYFGPGTRLTVL.

On this clone: The sample holds other DNA sequences that translate to the same CDR3. The V call is TRBV18, the J call TRBJ1-1; possible D gene TRBD1, 6 bases. The CDR3 runs 11 residues. Germline V lookup: CDR1 KGHSH, CDR2 LQKENI. V lost 4 bases and J 11 bases, leaving 11 bases between the germline ends. The CDR3 coding sequence is TGTGCCAGCTCACAGGGGGTTGAGGCTTTCTTT. This sequence encodes CASSQGVEAFF.

The V gene is TRBV27, the J gene TRBJ2-7; TRBD1 matches 8 bases. The CDR3 covers 16 residues. From germline, CDR1 is MNHEY and CDR2 SMNVEV (reference sequence). J gave up 2 bases and V 5 bases, and 11 bases lay outside the gene matches. CDR3 DNA sequence: TGTGCCAGCAGTCCACCCAGGGGGCCGGGGACCTACGAGCAGTACTTC. Protein product: CASSPPRGPGTYEQYF.

The chain employs TRBV7-9 and TRBJ2-7, with a tentative D call TRBD2 (5 bases). This CDR3 region has 13 residues. The V gene's germline CDR1 is SEHNR and CDR2 FQNEAQ (reference sequence). Trimming took off 5 bases at V and 2 bases at J, with 10 bases between the two ends. The CDR3 coding sequence is TGTGCCAGCAGCCGCCGGGAACCCTACGAGCAGTACTTC. Protein: CASSRREPYEQYF.

V usage is TRBV30 and J usage is TRBJ1-1; no clear D. This CDR3 contains 14 residues. The germline gives CDR1 GTSNPN, CDR2 SVGIG (reference sequence). V shed 0 bases and J shed 0 bases, with 8 bases lying between them. This CDR3 is CAWSVLEVNTEAFF. DNA of the CDR3: TGTGCCTGGAGTGTACTGGAGGTGAACACTGAAGCTTTCTTT.

The V call is TRBV5-6, the J call TRBJ2-3; TRBD2 matches at 16 bases. The CDR3 runs 16 residues. V lost 4 bases and J lost 5; bases outside the gene matches: 4. Per the germline V gene, CDR1 is SGHDT and CDR2 is YYEEEE. In DNA, the CDR3 is TGTGCCAGCAGCCCTGGGACTAGCGGGGGGGAAGATACGCAGTATTTT. Protein sequence: CASSPGTSGGEDTQYF. The entire variable domain, with the rest obtained from reference TRBV5-6 and TRBJ2-3, is as follows: DAGVTQSPTHLIKTRGQQVTLRCSPKSGHDTVSWYQQALGQGPQFIFQYYEEEERQRGNFPDRFSGHQFPNYSSELNVNALLLGDSALYLCASSPGTSGGEDTQYFGPGTRLTVL.

The chain employs TRBV9 and TRBJ2-2; D is unclear. Per the germline V gene, CDR1 is SGDLS and CDR2 is YYNGEE. The CDR3 spans 15 residues. V was trimmed by 3 bases and J by 4 bases, leaving 13 bases between them. The CDR3 DNA follows: TGTGCCAGCAGCGCCGAGCGAAGAAGCACCGGGGAGCTGTTTTTT. Its translation: CASSAERRSTGELFF.

The chain joins TRBV19 to TRBJ2-7, with 10 bases lining up with TRBD1. This CDR3 has 13 residues. Germline trimming cut 5 bases from V and 6 bases from J; bases unmatched to any gene: 4. The germline gives CDR1 LNHDA, CDR2 SQIVND (reference sequence). CDR3 nucleotide sequence: TGTGCCAGTAGTTTATGGACAGGGGGCGAGCAGTACTTC. As protein: CASSLWTGGEQYF.

The V call is TRBV5-1, the J call TRBJ2-7; 8 bases line up with TRBD2. This CDR3 is 13 amino acids long. CDR1 and CDR2 (germline): SGHRS, YFSETQ. V lost 3 bases and J lost 2; bases outside the gene matches: 1. This CDR3 reads CASSWGLAYEQYF. The CDR3 DNA reads TGCGCCAGCAGCTGGGGACTAGCCTACGAGCAGTACTTC.

This chain links TRBV10-3 with TRBJ2-3; 12 bases are shared with TRBD2. This CDR3 contains 21 residues. V was pared by 7 bases and J by 4 bases, with 24 bases of the junction left unmatched. Germline V CDR1 and CDR2: ENHRY, SYGVKD. The CDR3 DNA reads as TGTGCCATCACCCTGACTAGCGGGAGCAAACCCTTCCTCTTTCAAGCAGATACGCAGTATTTT. The encoded protein is CAITLTSGSKPFLFQADTQYF.

Only a few counts were recorded for this clone. The chain links TRBV9 to TRBJ2-1; D is unclear. This CDR3 comprises 13 residues. V dropped 4 bases and J dropped 2 bases, with 7 bases sitting between them. CDR1 is SGDLS and CDR2 is YYNGEE in the germline V gene. CDR3 sequence: CASSSITYNEQFF. The CDR3, as DNA: TGTGCCAGCAGCTCAATTACCTACAATGAGCAGTTCTTC.

The rearrangement joins TRBV29-1 to TRBJ2-1, with 8 positions matching TRBD2. The CDR3 covers 14 residues. Trimming at V came to 7 bases and at J to 0 bases, leaving 5 bases not matched to a gene. Germline lookup yields CDR1 SQVTM and CDR2 ANQGSEA. The CDR3 reads CSGRGGSSYNEQFF. Here the CDR3 DNA reads TGCAGCGGGCGCGGGGGGAGCTCCTACAATGAGCAGTTCTTC.

The rearrangement uses TRBV7-9 and TRBJ2-3; D is unclear. Trimming cost V 8 bases and J 0 bases, with 12 bases left between them. Germline V gene data show CDR1 as SEHNR and CDR2 as FQNEAQ (reference sequence). The CDR3 runs 14 residues. CDR3 sequence: CASGFSASTDTQYF. The CDR3 DNA reads as TGTGCCAGCGGTTTCTCGGCTAGCACAGATACGCAGTATTTT.

This clone came up once. This chain links TRBV4-3 with TRBJ1-1; D perhaps matches TRBD1 (5 bases). V was pared by 3 bases and J by 5 bases, with 19 bases between. Germline V gene data show CDR1 as LGHNA and CDR2 as YSLEER. CDR3 length: 16 amino acids. The CDR3: CASSQFRSGGSTEAFF. In DNA, the CDR3 is TGCGCCAGCAGCCAGTTCCGGTCGGGGGGTTCTACTGAAGCTTTCTTT.